This entry is about one TCR beta chain. Its antigen specificity is not known. Within one base of it there is no much larger clone, and no base qualities were kept. This sample was included in a study of low-dose radiotherapy and immunotherapy resistance in tumors (dated by TCRdb to between 2021 and 2023). Background on the whole study: Cohort 1 received 0.5 Gy per fraction every 2 weeks, with a prescribed total PTV dose of 6.5 Gy. For Cohort 2, the dose was 1 Gy per fraction given every two weeks, adding up to 13 Gy in total across 26 weeks. Patients were given nivolumab as a 240 mg flat dose every two weeks and ipilimumab at 1 mg/kg every six weeks, with both drugs delivered intravenously. Cyclophosphamide 200 mg/m2 was administered intravenously every two weeks, one day before each radiation and immunotherapy administration. Starting on cycle 1 day 1, patients took 300 mg of aspirin by mouth once a day for four cycles. Randomization of trial participants into treatment groups was not performed. The translational analysis covered eight patients: three from the first dose cohort and the first five from the second dose cohort.

The time point label for this specimen denotes: after trial treatment. What the treatment or condition label conveys for this sample: LDRT plus nivolumab, ipilimumab, low-dose cyclophosphamide and aspirin (RACIN trial). The donors took part in RACIN, a single-arm, phase I, dose-escalation trial that combined nivolumab, ipilimumab, aspirin, low-dose cyclophosphamide and low-dose radiotherapy. Patients with advanced, TIL-negative solid tumors were considered eligible. The CDR3 runs 15 amino acids, cysteine and phenylalanine included. The entry retains the CDR3 DNA only, 45 bases that are in frame from base 1. From V the trimming removes 3 bases and from J it removes 4 bases, while the gene matches leave 5 bases of the junction unaccounted for. CDR1 and CDR2, looked up from the germline V gene (reference sequence), are GTSNPN and SVGIG. The run used an Illumina HiSeq 2500. Superscript III and a set of TRAV- and TRBV-specific primers were used to synthesize first-strand cDNA, so that both TCRalpha and TCRbeta chains were covered. TCRs were amplified with Phusion for approximately 21 PCR cycles, with a constant-region primer paired with the adapter attached to the V primers. Isolated mRNA was amplified with the MessageAmp II aRNA Amplification Kit, using an approximately 16-hour in vitro transcription at 37°C. The Dynabeads mRNA DIRECT Purification Kit was used to isolate mRNA for TCR sequencing. Indexed Illumina adapters were added in a second roughly 25-cycle Phusion PCR, and the resulting products were purified with AMPure XP beads. On the authors' methods: Using custom Perl scripts, TCR sequences encoding the same protein were pooled, out-of-frame sequences were removed, and the abundance of each clonotype was computed. Any TCR sequence backed by just one read was left out of the analysis. Shannon entropy, Gini index, clonality, richness, and the frequency of TCRs shared between repertoires were included as repertoire metrics. TCRdb reprocessed the public reads (quality trimming at Q25 with fastp, clone calling with MiXCR) and kept in-frame beta chains. Entries that share a CDR3 protein sequence are merged under the most common genes and DNA. The V and J calls, along with clone size, are taken from TCRdb and not from the paper's own processing. The sample table holds about 84,000 distinct CDR3 sequences, of which over 15% were seen once. The ten largest clones add up to roughly 1.4% of the sample.

This receptor was obtained from a male donor with prostate cancer. This material consisted of PBMCs, taken after low-dose radiotherapy plus immunotherapy. The chain links TRBV30 with TRBJ2-2; the central 10 bases match TRBD2. The CDR3 region reads CAWSGASGSTGELFF. The sequenced DNA is TGTGCCTGGAGCGGGGCTAGCGGGAGCACCGGGGAGCTGTTTTTT.